This T cell receptor (beta chain) comes out of a study of OX40 agonist ivuxolimab in advanced cancers. Study-level points and caveats: Clonal expansion was seen in CD4+ and CD8+ blood T cells by week 6 at 0.1 to 3.0 mg/kg. More expanded clones were seen, on average, in CD8+ T cells than in CD4+.

This CDR3 contains 13 residues. Germline CDR1 and CDR2: MNHNY and SVGAGI (reference sequence). Trimming cost V 4 bases and J 1 base, with 5 bases left between them. The data were produced by immunoSEQ multiplex PCR, yet TCRdb's version contains in-frame clones alone and is incomplete. The table includes fewer than 85,000 clones, approximately 82% detected once. A note on this clone: As yet, its antigen is unknown.

The genes are TRBV6-6 and TRBJ1-5; the D is unclear. The sequence was obtained from an adult with an advanced solid tumor such as melanoma, head and neck, liver or kidney cancer. The sample was CD4+ or CD8+ T cells sorted from blood, taken in a trial of the OX40 agonist ivuxolimab. The CDR3 bases are TGTGCCAGCAGTTCGGCGAGCAATCAGCCCCAGCATTTT. Translating gives CASSSASNQPQHF.